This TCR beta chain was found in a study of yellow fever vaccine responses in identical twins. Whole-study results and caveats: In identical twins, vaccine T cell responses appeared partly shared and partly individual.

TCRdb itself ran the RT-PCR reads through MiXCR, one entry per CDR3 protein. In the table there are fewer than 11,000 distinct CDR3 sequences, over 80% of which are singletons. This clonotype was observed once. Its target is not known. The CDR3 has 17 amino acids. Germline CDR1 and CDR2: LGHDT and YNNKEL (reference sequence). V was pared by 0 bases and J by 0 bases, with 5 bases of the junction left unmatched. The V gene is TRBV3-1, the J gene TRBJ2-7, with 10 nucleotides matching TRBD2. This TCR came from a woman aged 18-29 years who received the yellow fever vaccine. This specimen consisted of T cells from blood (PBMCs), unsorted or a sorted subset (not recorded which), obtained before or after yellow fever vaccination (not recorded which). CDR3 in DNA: TGTGCCAGCAGCCAAGATAGGACTAGCGGAGCCTCCTACGAGCAGTACTTC. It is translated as CASSQDRTSGASYEQYF.